The present T cell receptor beta chain was sequenced within a study of T cell responses to AZD1222 COVID-19 vaccine. The CDR3 has 13 amino acids. Germline-derived CDR1 and CDR2 are MNHEY and SVGAGI. V shed 11 bases and J 8 bases; nucleotides not matched to a gene: 13. Study findings and constraints: Dominant CD4 TCR responses targeted spike regions 160-218 and 743-854. Most donors were white British and more were female, and clonal diversity was possibly underestimated.

TCRdb's table, derived via immunoSEQ multiplex PCR, lists solely in-frame clones and lacks some. Among approximately 89,000 clones, 85% to 90% were seen once, and the ten largest hold 5.6%. Details on this clone: The antigen remains unidentified.

The source was peripheral blood, collected 28 days after the second AZD1222 dose. V gene TRBV6-5 combines with J gene TRBJ1-1; 8 bases agree with TRBD1. This clonotype originated in an adult who received the AZD1222 COVID-19 vaccine. As DNA, the CDR3 is TGTGCCTCCAGGGGGCAGGGGTGGGCGGAAGCTTTCTTT. This translates into CASRGQGWAEAFF.